This T cell receptor (beta chain) came from a study of beta chain features in type 1 diabetes. Reverse transcribing all isolated RNA meant expressed TCRB transcripts were sequenced. Profiled with immunoSEQ multiplex PCR; TCRdb holds only in-frame clones, not every one. Of more than 300,000 clones in the sample, around an eighth are singletons; the top ten hold approximately 0.015%. This clone was observed a few times. This CDR3 spans 16 amino acids. Germline CDR1 and CDR2: SGHTA and FQGNSA. Unmatched junction bases numbered 9, after V lost 5 bases and J lost 4 bases. This sequence was found in a young man in good health. This rearrangement joins TRBV7-2 to TRBJ2-5, with 11 bases that match TRBD2. The sequenced sample consisted of naive CD4+ T cells from blood. The CDR3 loop is CASSRNLGLAGETQYF. The CDR3 region has the DNA TGTGCCAGCAGCCGGAACTTAGGACTAGCGGGAGAGACCCAGTACTTC.